The rows below give T cell receptor beta chains drawn from one sample of a study of T-cell memory formation after mild COVID-19. Via MiXCR, TCRdb re-called the 5' RACE reads, giving one row per CDR3 protein. The sample includes about 430,000 distinct CDR3 sequences, roughly a quarter of them seen just once. Sequencing input: PBMCs or a T cell subset sorted from them (not recorded which). These TCRs come from an adult woman who had mild COVID-19 (a few samples of this study predate the infection). Cell type and time point are not known. Each CDR3 is given with its conserved first and last residue. D genes are given only for firm matches. Not every row has a clone size; where given, it reads once, few, many or a size class.

TRBJ1-2 | TRBD1 | few | TRBV6-1 | TGTGCCAGCAGTGAAGGGCTGCGGACAGGGGGAAATGGCTACACCTTC | CASSEGLRTGGNGYTF
TRBJ2-6 | TRBD1 | - | TRBV5-1 | TGCGCCAGCAGCTTGCACGGGACAGGGGCCTCTGGGGCCAACGTCCTGACTTTC | CASSLHGTGASGANVLTF
TRBJ2-3 | - | few | TRBV19 | TGTGCCAGCGCTGACAGGAGTAACACAGATACGCAGTATTTT | CASADRSNTDTQYF
TRBJ2-5 | TRBD2 | few | TRBV7-2 | TGTGCCAGCAGCGCGGGACTAGCGGGGGGACGGACCCAGTACTTC | CASSAGLAGGRTQYF
TRBJ2-5 | - | - | TRBV5-1 | TGCGCCAGCAGCATGGGACCGCTCGAAGAGACCCAGTACTTC | CASSMGPLEETQYF
TRBJ2-3 | - | few | TRBV14 | TGTGCCAGCAGCCAAGCTTCCACAGATACGCAGTATTTT | CASSQASTDTQYF
TRBJ2-5 | TRBD2 | - | TRBV18 | TGTGCCAGCGCTGGGGAGGGGTTCGCGGAGACCCAGTACTTC | CASAGEGFAETQYF
TRBJ1-5 | - | many | TRBV5-1 | TGCGCCAGCAGCGTGGCGGGGTCTCAGCCCCAGCATTTT | CASSVAGSQPQHF
TRBJ1-1 | - | - | TRBV20-1 | TGCAGTGCCCGTCTCCTTGACAGAGGAAGTACTGAAGCTTTCTTT | CSARLLDRGSTEAFF
TRBJ1-5 | - | - | TRBV12-3/TRBV12-4 | TGTGCCAGCAGTGGGGCTAATCAGCCCCAGCATTTT | CASSGANQPQHF
TRBJ2-4 | - | few | TRBV18 | TGTGCCAGCTCCACTCATGGAGGAGCCAAAAACATTCAGTACTTC | CASSTHGGAKNIQYF
TRBJ2-7 | TRBD2 | few | TRBV30 | TGTGCCTGGAGTATGGCTAGCGGGAATCACGAGCAGTACTTC | CAWSMASGNHEQYF
TRBJ2-3 | TRBD1 | - | TRBV2 | TGTGCCAGGACAGACCTGGACAGGGGTACAGATACGCAGTATTTT | CARTDLDRGTDTQYF
TRBJ1-1 | - | - | TRBV30 | TGTGCCTGGGGGAGGGGAGGTGGAACTGAAGCTTTCTTT | CAWGRGGGTEAFF
TRBJ2-7 | TRBD2 | - | TRBV5-4 | TGTGCCAGCACCCAAGCGGGGGGTCACATGGGATACGAGCAGTACTTC | CASTQAGGHMGYEQYF
TRBJ2-1 | - | - | TRBV20-1 | TGCAGTGCTAGAGAGCTGCGACAGGCCTACAATGAGCAGTTCTTC | CSARELRQAYNEQFF
TRBJ2-5 | - | once | TRBV7-8 | TGTGCCAGCAGCACCCACTGGGCTAGCGACTGGGGAGAGACCCAGTACTTC | CASSTHWASDWGETQYF
TRBJ2-7 | - | few | TRBV6-5 | TGTGCCAGCAGTTCCGGAAGGGTGCGGAATGAGCAGTACTTC | CASSSGRVRNEQYF
TRBJ1-6 | - | - | TRBV20-1 | TGCAGTGCTAGGAGGGGCAGGGAGAATTCACCCCTCCACTTT | CSARRGRENSPLHF
TRBJ2-2 | TRBD2 | - | TRBV7-9 | TGTGCCAGCAGCTTACCTCCAGGACTAGCGGATGCCACCGGGGAGCTGTTTTTT | CASSLPPGLADATGELFF
TRBJ2-3 | - | few | TRBV7-9 | TGTGCCAGCCACACATCGGACGGAATCACAGATACGCAGTATTTT | CASHTSDGITDTQYF
TRBJ2-3 | TRBD2 | - | TRBV6-2/TRBV6-3 | TGTGCCAGCAGTTACCCCTTAGCGGGGGCCTCAGATACGCAGTATTTT | CASSYPLAGASDTQYF
TRBJ2-1 | - | - | TRBV5-1 | TGCGCCAGCAGCTTGGGAAAGTCTATTGGTGAGCAGTTCTTC | CASSLGKSIGEQFF
TRBJ2-7 | - | - | TRBV18 | TGTGCCAGCTCACCCGTAGGATCCTACGAGCAGTACTTC | CASSPVGSYEQYF
TRBJ2-1 | TRBD2 | few | TRBV4-2 | TGTGCCAGCAGCCAAGATGGCCAAAGTAGCGGGGGATACAATGAGCAGTTCTTC | CASSQDGQSSGGYNEQFF
TRBJ2-1 | TRBD2 | few | TRBV6-6 | TGTGCCAGCAGTTACAGGCGGGAGATTGAGCAGTTCTTC | CASSYRREIEQFF
TRBJ2-7 | - | - | TRBV2 | TGTGCCAGCGGGGACAACCCCTACGAGCAGTACTTC | CASGDNPYEQYF
TRBJ1-1 | TRBD1 | - | TRBV5-1 | TGCGCCAGCAGCTGGGGACAGGGGGGAGACACTGAAGCTTTCTTT | CASSWGQGGDTEAFF
TRBJ1-5 | - | - | TRBV20-1 | TGCAGTGCTAGAGAGGGGGGATCCACGGCCCAGCATTTT | CSAREGGSTAQHF
TRBJ1-1 | TRBD1 | - | TRBV6-1 | TGTGCCAGCAGTGAACTAGGGGGCGGGAACACTGAAGCTTTCTTT | CASSELGGGNTEAFF
TRBJ2-3 | - | few | TRBV24-1 | TGTGCCACCAGGGCCAGGGGCGCAGCGGAGATCACAGATACGCAGTATTTT | CATRARGAAEITDTQYF
TRBJ2-4 | TRBD1 | few | TRBV7-9 | TGTGCCAGCAGCCCCTGGACAGGGAAGGACATTCAGTACTTC | CASSPWTGKDIQYF
TRBJ1-1 | TRBD1 | few | TRBV6-5 | TGTGCCAGCAGAAAGACAGGGGGGAACACTGAAGCTTTCTTT | CASRKTGGNTEAFF
TRBJ2-3 | - | many | TRBV7-2 | TGTGCCAGCAGCCCGTTTTTCATGCCAGATACGCAGTATTTT | CASSPFFMPDTQYF
TRBJ2-7 | TRBD1 | few | TRBV7-9 | TGTGCCAGCAGCCCGGCAGGGGGCTACGAGCAGTACTTC | CASSPAGGYEQYF
TRBJ1-1 | - | few | TRBV6-5 | TGTGCCAGCAGGAGTGACATGAACACTGAAGCTTTCTTT | CASRSDMNTEAFF
TRBJ1-6 | TRBD1 | few | TRBV20-1 | TGCAGTGCTAGAGATCGGGACAGTTATAATTCACCCCTCCACTTT | CSARDRDSYNSPLHF
TRBJ2-1 | TRBD2 | few | TRBV5-1 | TGCGCCAGCAGCTCGCAAGGGACTAGCGGGAGAAGCTCCTACAATGAGCAGTTCTTC | CASSSQGTSGRSSYNEQFF
TRBJ1-2 | - | few | TRBV27 | TGTGCCAGCAGTCCACGGTTGTATGCTGGCTACACCTTC | CASSPRLYAGYTF
TRBJ2-5 | TRBD1 | - | TRBV2 | TGTGCCAGCAGTGGCCGGGACAGGGGACGGGAGACCCAGTACTTC | CASSGRDRGRETQYF
TRBJ2-5 | TRBD2 | - | TRBV29-1 | TGCAGCGTTGCCTCCCCTAGCGGGGGAGAAGAGACCCAGTACTTC | CSVASPSGGEETQYF
TRBJ2-4 | TRBD2 | - | TRBV6-2/TRBV6-3 | TGTGCCAGCAGTTACTCTGGGGAGGGAAACATTCAGTACTTC | CASSYSGEGNIQYF
TRBJ1-1 | - | few | TRBV4-3 | TGCGCCAGCAGCCAAGATTACGCCTCCGGAAAAGCTTTCTTT | CASSQDYASGKAFF
TRBJ1-2 | - | few | TRBV19 | TGTGCCAGTATTTGTAACGTTCACTATGGCTACACCTTC | CASICNVHYGYTF
TRBJ2-1 | - | - | TRBV5-4 | TGTGCCAGCAGCCCTGACAGGGGAGGGATCAATGAGCAGTTCTTC | CASSPDRGGINEQFF
TRBJ1-1 | - | - | TRBV5-6 | TGTGCCAGCAGCGCTGGGGTGTACACTGAAGCTTTCTTT | CASSAGVYTEAFF
TRBJ1-1 | TRBD1 | few | TRBV30 | TGTGCCTGGAGTTGGGACAGGGACACTGAAGCTTTCTTT | CAWSWDRDTEAFF
TRBJ2-1 | TRBD2 | few | TRBV11-3 | TGTGCCAGCAGCTTGGGACTAGCGGGTCGTAATGAGCAGTTCTTC | CASSLGLAGRNEQFF
TRBJ2-5 | - | - | TRBV7-3 | TGTGCCAGCAGCCCAACGGGGGCTCAAGAGACCCAGTACTTC | CASSPTGAQETQYF
TRBJ1-2 | - | few | TRBV20-1 | TGCAGTGCTAACGTACCGGGCATGACTGGCTACACCTTC | CSANVPGMTGYTF
TRBJ2-7 | TRBD2 | once | TRBV14 | TGTGCCAGCAGCCAATATAGCGGGAGCACCCAGTACTTC | CASSQYSGSTQYF
TRBJ2-1 | TRBD2 | - | TRBV20-1 | TGCAGTGCCAGAGATAAGGCTAGCGGGAGACCCTACAATGAGCAGTTCTTC | CSARDKASGRPYNEQFF
TRBJ2-2 | TRBD1 | few | TRBV14 | TGTGCCAGCAGCCCGACCGGGACAGGGCCCACCGGGGAGCTGTTTTTT | CASSPTGTGPTGELFF
TRBJ2-5 | - | - | TRBV5-1 | TGCGCCAGCAGCCAGGGGAGGGCAGAGACCCAGTACTTC | CASSQGRAETQYF
TRBJ2-1 | - | - | TRBV20-1 | TGCAGTGCTCAGTTCTACAATGAGCAGTTCTTC | CSAQFYNEQFF
TRBJ2-1 | TRBD2 | many | TRBV7-2 | TGTGCTAGCAGCTTAGAGACTAGCGGCTACAATGAGCAGTTCTTC | CASSLETSGYNEQFF
TRBJ2-3 | TRBD2 | - | TRBV20-1 | TGCAGTGCTAGAAAGGCGGGACTAGCTTACACAGATACGCAGTATTTT | CSARKAGLAYTDTQYF
TRBJ2-3 | - | - | TRBV5-1 | TGCGCCAGCAGCTTCCCGGAAACAGATACGCAGTATTTT | CASSFPETDTQYF
TRBJ1-1 | - | - | TRBV3-1 | TGTGCCAGCAAAGGAGGGGTCGAAGCTTTCTTT | CASKGGVEAFF
TRBJ2-1 | - | few | TRBV20-1 | TGCAGTGCTAGATCCACCCGGGGGCCCGCCTGGGGTGTCAATGAGCAGTTCTTC | CSARSTRGPAWGVNEQFF